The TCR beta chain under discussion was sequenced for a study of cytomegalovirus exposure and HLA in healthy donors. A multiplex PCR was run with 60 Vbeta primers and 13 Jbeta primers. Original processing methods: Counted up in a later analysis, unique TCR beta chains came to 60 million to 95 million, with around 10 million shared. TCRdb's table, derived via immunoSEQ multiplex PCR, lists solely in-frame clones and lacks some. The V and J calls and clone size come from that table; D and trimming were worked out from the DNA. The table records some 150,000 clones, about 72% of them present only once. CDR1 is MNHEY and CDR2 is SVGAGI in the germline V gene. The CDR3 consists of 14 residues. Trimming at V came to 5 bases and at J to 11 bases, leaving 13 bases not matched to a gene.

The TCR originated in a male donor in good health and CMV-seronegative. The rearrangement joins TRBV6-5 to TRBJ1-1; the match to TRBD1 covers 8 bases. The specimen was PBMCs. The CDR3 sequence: CASSESRTGRNAFF. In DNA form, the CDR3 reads TGTGCCAGCAGTGAATCCCGGACAGGGAGGAACGCTTTCTTT.